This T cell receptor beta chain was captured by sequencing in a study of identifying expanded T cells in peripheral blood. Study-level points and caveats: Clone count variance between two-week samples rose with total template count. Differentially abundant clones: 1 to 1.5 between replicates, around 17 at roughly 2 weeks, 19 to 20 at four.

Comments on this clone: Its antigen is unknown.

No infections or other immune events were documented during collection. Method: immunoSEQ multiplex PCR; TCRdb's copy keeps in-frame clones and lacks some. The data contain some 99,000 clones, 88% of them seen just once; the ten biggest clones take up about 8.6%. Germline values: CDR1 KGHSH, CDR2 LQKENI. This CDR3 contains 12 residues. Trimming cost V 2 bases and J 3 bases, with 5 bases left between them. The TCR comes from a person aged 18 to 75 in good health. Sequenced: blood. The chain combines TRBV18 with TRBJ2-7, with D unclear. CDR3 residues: CASSPEIYEQYF. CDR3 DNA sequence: TGTGCCAGCTCACCAGAGATCTACGAGCAGTACTTC. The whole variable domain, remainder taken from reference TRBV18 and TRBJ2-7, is NAGVMQNPRHLVRRRGQEARLRCSPMKGHSHVYWYRQLPEEGLKFMVYLQKENIIDESGMPKERFSAEFPKEGPSILRIQQVVRGDSAAYFCASSPEIYEQYFGPGTRLTVT.